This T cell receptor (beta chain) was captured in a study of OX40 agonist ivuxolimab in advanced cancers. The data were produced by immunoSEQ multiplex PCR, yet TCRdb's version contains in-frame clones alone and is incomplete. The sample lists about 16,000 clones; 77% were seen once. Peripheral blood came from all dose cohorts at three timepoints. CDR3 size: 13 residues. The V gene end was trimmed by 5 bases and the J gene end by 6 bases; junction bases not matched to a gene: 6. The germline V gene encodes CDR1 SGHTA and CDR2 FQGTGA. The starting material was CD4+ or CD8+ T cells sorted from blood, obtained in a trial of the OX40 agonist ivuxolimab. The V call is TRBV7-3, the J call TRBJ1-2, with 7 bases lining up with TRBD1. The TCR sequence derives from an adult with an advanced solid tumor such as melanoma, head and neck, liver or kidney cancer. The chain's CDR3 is CASSDGTENGYTF. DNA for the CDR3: TGTGCCAGCAGCGACGGGACAGAGAATGGCTACACCTTC.